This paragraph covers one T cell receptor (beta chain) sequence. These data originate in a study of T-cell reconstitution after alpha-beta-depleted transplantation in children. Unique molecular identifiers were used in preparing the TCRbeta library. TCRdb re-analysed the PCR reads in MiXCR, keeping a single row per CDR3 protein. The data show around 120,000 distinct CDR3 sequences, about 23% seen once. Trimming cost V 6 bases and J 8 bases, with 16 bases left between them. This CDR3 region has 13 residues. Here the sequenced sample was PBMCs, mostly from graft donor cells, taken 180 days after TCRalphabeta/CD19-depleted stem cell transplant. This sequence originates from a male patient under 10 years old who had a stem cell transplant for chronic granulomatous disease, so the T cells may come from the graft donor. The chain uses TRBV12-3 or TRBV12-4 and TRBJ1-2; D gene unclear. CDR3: CASRGRNSGGYTF. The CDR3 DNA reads TGTGCCAGCAGGGGGAGAAACTCGGGCGGCTACACCTTC.